This T cell receptor (beta chain) is drawn from a study of shared clonotypes between healthy human individuals. The germline gives CDR1 MDHEN, CDR2 SYDVKM. This CDR3 region has 12 residues. Trimming shortened V by 9 bases and J by 0 bases, and 8 bases separated the two germline ends. TCRdb keeps only in-frame clones here, not all; method: immunoSEQ multiplex PCR. The sample yields a few million clones, roughly 93% seen once. Donors, healthy HIV-negative adults, lacked recent acute infections or vaccinations. In the case of this clone: Its antigen remains unknown.

Study-level points and caveats: It was expected that sequencing depth would affect clonotype sharing among donors. Relative to memory subsets, naive subsets generally showed larger estimated richness.

The receptor's source is a man between 18 and 35 years old in good health. Some clones in this sample may be carry-over from other donors' samples. Sequenced input: naive CD4+ T cells from PBMCs. Sample subset: CD45RA+ positively selected. The chain is built from TRBV28 and TRBJ1-2; D unclear. The CDR3, as DNA: TGTGCCAGTCGTCACGCTAACTATGGCTACACCTTC. It specifies CASRHANYGYTF.